This entry concerns a single T cell receptor (beta chain). What it recognizes is unknown. This entry is derived from a study of graft-versus-host responses after intestinal transplantation. The assay was immunoSEQ multiplex PCR, and TCRdb's table has in-frame clones only and misses some. This table holds tens of thousands of clones, about 90% found once. Study observations and caveats: GvH clone levels peaked in circulation, and this peak was associated with early post-transplant HvG declines.

The germline V gene encodes CDR1 MNHNY and CDR2 SVGAGI (reference sequence). The CDR3 runs 14 residues. V was cut by 10 bases and J by 0 bases, with 10 bases left in between. The TCR was taken from a human donor who was the organ donor for an intestinal transplant. The chain carries TRBV6-6 and TRBJ2-6; D remains ambiguous. The material sequenced was unstimulated CD4+ T cells sorted from spleen or lymph node cells, taken before transplant. The CDR3 is CAIQALSGANVLTF. The DNA of the CDR3 is TGTGCCATCCAGGCGCTCTCTGGGGCCAACGTCCTGACTTTC.